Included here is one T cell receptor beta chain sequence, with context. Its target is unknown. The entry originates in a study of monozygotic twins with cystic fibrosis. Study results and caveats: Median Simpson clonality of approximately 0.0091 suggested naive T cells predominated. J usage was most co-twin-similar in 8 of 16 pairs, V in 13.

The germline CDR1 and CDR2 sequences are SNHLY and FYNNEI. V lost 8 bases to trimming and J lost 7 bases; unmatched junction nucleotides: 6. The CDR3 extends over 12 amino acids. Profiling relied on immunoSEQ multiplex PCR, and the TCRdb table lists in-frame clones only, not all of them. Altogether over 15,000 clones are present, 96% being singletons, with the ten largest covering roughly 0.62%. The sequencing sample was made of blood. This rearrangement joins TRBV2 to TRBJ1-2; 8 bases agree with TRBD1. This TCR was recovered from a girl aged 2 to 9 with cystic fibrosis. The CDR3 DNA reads TGTGCCAGCGTCCAGGGGGCTGGTGGCTACACCTTC. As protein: CASVQGAGGYTF.